Each of the 32 T cell receptor beta chains below was sequenced from the same sample in a study of regulatory T cells in long-lasting Graves disease. iRepertoire HTBI primers and Arm-PCR of CDR3 regions built TCR beta libraries. One entry per CDR3 protein, called by TCRdb with MiXCR from the multiplex PCR reads. The sample contains 350,000 to 450,000 distinct CDR3 sequences, roughly 17% of which appear only once. As for time point: newly diagnosed GD, antithyroid drugs for less than 3 months. PBMCs provided the RNA from which the TCR library was made. These data were also filed under a second study, of T cells in Graves' hyperthyroidism and ophthalmopathy.

The starting material was peripheral blood mononuclear cells (PBMCs), obtained at new diagnosis, from a patient treated with antithyroid drugs. The receptor source for this set is a man aged 40-50 years with Graves disease.

Ten or more counts support this clonotype. The rearrangement uses TRBV27 and TRBJ2-7; TRBD1 is a possible D gene (6 bases). Trimming removed 3 bases from V and 3 bases from J, with 18 bases in between. Germline lookup yields CDR1 MNHEY and CDR2 SMNVEV (reference sequence). The CDR3 consists of 16 residues. CDR3 sequence: CASSFFPYRESYEQYF. The CDR3 coding sequence is TGTGCCAGCAGTTTCTTTCCGTACAGGGAGAGCTACGAGCAGTACTTC.

At least ten counts were recorded for this clonotype. The rearrangement uses TRBV7-2 and TRBJ1-5; possibly TRBD1 for D (5 bases). The CDR3 has 17 amino acids. From germline, CDR1 is SGHTA and CDR2 FQGNSA. V was cut by 5 bases and J by 7 bases, with 24 bases left in between. This chain's CDR3 is CASSGPGLTGGEQPQHF. CDR3 nucleotides: TGTGCCAGCAGCGGCCCCGGTTTGACCGGGGGTGAGCAGCCCCAGCATTTT.

Notes on this clonotype: A far larger clone lies a single base away; this is likely a read error. The rearrangement links TRBV11-2 to TRBJ2-3; 11 nucleotides match TRBD2. The CDR3 runs to 15 residues. The germline V gene has CDR1 SGHAT and CDR2 FQNNGV. Losses at the gene ends were 5 bases for V and 2 bases for J; bases not matched to a gene: 3. In DNA form, the CDR3 reads TGTGCCAGCAGCCAGGGACTAGCGGACACAGATACGCAGTATTTT. Its protein is CASSQGLADTDTQYF.

Ten or more counts support this clonotype. The chain combines TRBV11-2 with TRBJ2-3; D unclear. The CDR3 length is 14 residues. V lost 2 bases and J lost 2, with 8 bases in between. Germline V gives CDR1 SGHAT, CDR2 FQNNGV. CDR3 DNA: TGTGCCAGCAGCTTAAACGGATACACAGATACGCAGTATTTT. Its protein product is CASSLNGYTDTQYF.

This clonotype was observed at least ten times. J is TRBJ2-2 and V is TRBV30, with TRBD2 as a possible D gene (6 bases). Germline V gene data show CDR1 as GTSNPN and CDR2 as SVGIG (reference sequence). The V end was cut by 1 base, the J end by 6 bases, with 18 bases between. The CDR3 is 16 amino acids. The CDR3 region has the DNA TGTGCCTGGAGTGACATACGACTAGGGAGCGCCGGGGAGCTGTTTTTT. Translated: CAWSDIRLGSAGELFF.

The chain joins TRBV18 to TRBJ2-2; 9 nucleotides agree with TRBD1. The V and J ends lost 1 base and 0 bases, in that order; junction bases with no gene match: 3. CDR3 length: 17 amino acids. Germline lookup yields CDR1 KGHSH and CDR2 LQKENI. The CDR3 region is CASSPQTGGSNTGELFF. The CDR3 DNA follows: TGTGCCAGCTCACCACAGACAGGGGGATCGAACACCGGGGAGCTGTTTTTT.

This clonotype was seen only a few times. The chain couples TRBV5-1 to TRBJ2-2; TRBD1 matches 7 bases. CDR3 size: 16 residues. V lost 4 bases and J lost 0; bases outside the gene matches: 6. The V gene's germline CDR1 is SGHRS and CDR2 YFSETQ. The CDR3 DNA follows: TGCGCCAGCAGCCCGCGAGGGGGCTCGAACACCGGGGAGCTGTTTTTT. Protein product: CASSPRGGSNTGELFF.

This clonotype was observed a handful of times. This rearrangement joins TRBV30 to TRBJ2-1; D call uncertain. Trimming removed 7 bases from V and 3 bases from J, with 13 bases in between. This CDR3 has 13 residues. Per germline, CDR1 GTSNPN and CDR2 SVGIG (reference sequence). This CDR3 is CASKISNYNEQFF. In DNA, the CDR3 is TGTGCCTCAAAGATAAGCAACTACAATGAGCAGTTCTTC.

The chain is built from TRBV30 and TRBJ2-4, with 11 bases lining up with TRBD1. The germline V gene has CDR1 GTSNPN and CDR2 SVGIG (reference sequence). Trimming at V came to 4 bases and at J to 5 bases, leaving 22 bases not matched to a gene. The CDR3 is made up of 20 amino acids. The CDR3 sequence: CAWTYKTGQGAFNGENIQYF. In DNA, the CDR3 is TGTGCCTGGACCTACAAGACAGGACAGGGGGCGTTTAATGGTGAAAACATTCAGTACTTC. The complete variable domain, with remaining parts taken from reference TRBV30 and TRBJ2-4, reads SQTIHQWPATLVQPVGSPLSLECTVEGTSNPNLYWYRQAAGRGLQLLFYSVGIGQISSEVPQNLSASRPQDRQFILSSKKLLLSDSGFYLCAWTYKTGQGAFNGENIQYFGAGTRLSVL.

This clonotype showed up many times. The chain employs TRBV6-1 and TRBJ2-1, with 12 nucleotides matching TRBD2. CDR3 length: 16 amino acids. Germline V gives CDR1 MNHNS, CDR2 SASEGT. V lost 6 bases, J lost 8 bases, and 11 bases stayed unmatched. The CDR3, as DNA: TGTGCCAGCAGCCCCCCGGGGCTAGCGGGGGGGCATGAGCAGTTCTTC. It encodes CASSPPGLAGGHEQFF.

The CDR3, as DNA: TGTGCTAGTGCCCTGGGACACTCCTACAATGAGCAGTTCTTC. Amino acid sequence: CASALGHSYNEQFF. The V call is TRBV12-5, the J call TRBJ2-1, with D tentatively TRBD1 (6 bases). V lost 7 bases and J 0 bases, leaving 10 bases between the germline ends. Germline values: CDR1 LGHNT, CDR2 FRNRAP. The CDR3 has 14 residues.

This clonotype has a count of ten or more. The rearrangement uses TRBV2 and TRBJ2-3; 7 nucleotides line up with TRBD2. The CDR3 loop spans 15 amino acids. V was pared by 6 bases and J by 6 bases, with 12 bases of the junction left unmatched. The germline gives CDR1 SNHLY, CDR2 FYNNEI. CDR3 loop: CASSLGPGGRDTQYF. The CDR3 DNA is TGTGCCAGCAGCCTCGGTCCCGGGGGGAGGGATACGCAGTATTTT. Supplemented by reference TRBV2 and TRBJ2-3, the full variable domain reads EPEVTQTPSHQVTQMGQEVILRCVPISNHLYFYWYRQILGQKVEFLVSFYNNEISEKSEIFDDQFSVERPDGSNFTLKIRSTKLEDSAMYFCASSLGPGGRDTQYFGPGTRLTVL.

This clonotype was detected only a few times. This chain joins TRBV5-1 and TRBJ2-5, with D perhaps TRBD2 (6 bases). CDR1 is SGHRS and CDR2 is YFSETQ in the germline V gene. Trimming removed 6 bases at V and 1 base at J, with 16 bases between. This CDR3 contains 15 residues. Here the CDR3 DNA reads TGCGCCAGCACCCACCATGGAGGGAGCCAAGAGACCCAGTACTTC. Translated, it gives CASTHHGGSQETQYF.

With regard to this clonotype: A much bigger clone sits one base away, suggesting this may be a read error. As the CDR3 is not closed by the conserved phenylalanine or tryptophan, this likely results from a read error. V is TRBV30 and J is TRBJ1-1, with unresolved D. The CDR3 covers 14 residues. V was clipped by 0 bases and J by 11 bases, with 19 bases between them. CDR1 and CDR2 (germline): GTSNPN, SVGIG (reference sequence). The CDR3 nucleotides are TGTGCCTGGAGTGTATATCGCGCGAGGACGTCTGCTTTCCTT. This encodes CAWSVYRARTSAFL.

This chain links TRBV12-3 or TRBV12-4 with TRBJ1-4; D is possibly TRBD1 (6 bases). Trimming left V 6 bases short and J 4 bases short, with 15 bases between. This CDR3 spans 15 amino acids. The DNA for the CDR3 is TGTGCCAGCAGACCCACTCAGGGGAATAATGAAAAACTGTTTTTT. Translated: CASRPTQGNNEKLFF.

In its sample, this clonotype was seen many times. The chain carries TRBV6-7 and TRBJ2-5; 7 positions agree with TRBD1. TRBV6-7 is noted as an ORF with a role that remains uncertain. V was pared by 7 bases and J by 0 bases, with 8 bases of the junction left unmatched. CDR3 size: 15 residues. The chain's CDR3 is CASTLQGEYQETQYF. The CDR3 bases are TGTGCCAGCACACTTCAGGGGGAGTACCAAGAGACCCAGTACTTC.

The table lists this clonotype with many counts. The chain carries TRBV2 and TRBJ2-7, with D possibly being TRBD1 or TRBD2 (5 bases each). The ends were cut back, 3 bases at V and 2 bases at J, with 17 bases in the middle. The CDR3 length is 16 residues. CDR1 and CDR2 (germline): SNHLY, FYNNEI. This CDR3 reads CASSDIREAATYEQYF. The CDR3 coding sequence is TGTGCCAGCAGTGATATCAGGGAAGCGGCAACCTACGAGCAGTACTTC.

This clonotype has at least ten counts. DNA for the CDR3: TGTGCCAGCAGTTATGGGCCAGGGGCGGGCGAGACCCAGTACTTC. Protein: CASSYGPGAGETQYF. The genes are TRBV6-2 or TRBV6-3 and TRBJ2-5, with D possibly matching TRBD1 (6 bases). Germline lookup yields CDR1 MNHEY and CDR2 SVGEGT. The CDR3 is 15 amino acids. Trimming stripped 3 bases from V and 5 bases from J, with 16 bases between.

The rearrangement joins TRBV4-1 to TRBJ2-3; 8 nucleotides line up with TRBD2. Trimming at V came to 0 bases and at J to 4 bases, leaving 9 bases not matched to a gene. CDR3 length equals 17 residues. The germline CDR1 and CDR2 sequences are MGHRA and YSYEKL. CDR3 residues: CASSQDVVGGASDTQYF. CDR3 nucleotide sequence: TGCGCCAGCAGCCAAGATGTGGTCGGGGGGGCGTCAGATACGCAGTATTTT.

In this sample, this clonotype turned up a few times. A clone one base away is much larger, so this may be a read error. The chain employs TRBV12-3 or TRBV12-4 and TRBJ2-2; D perhaps matches TRBD1 (6 bases). The CDR3 is made up of 14 amino acids. Trimming took off 3 bases at V and 4 bases at J, with 9 bases between the two ends. CDR3 sequence reads: CASSFQGLTGELFF. CDR3 bases: TGTGCCAGCAGTTTCCAGGGGCTCACCGGGGAGCTGTTTTTT.

This rearrangement joins TRBV7-3 to TRBJ2-7; 8 positions agree with TRBD2. Germline CDR1 SGHTA, CDR2 FQGTGA. Germline trimming cut 5 bases from V and 2 bases from J; bases unmatched to any gene: 8. This CDR3 spans 15 amino acids. The DNA for the CDR3 is TGTGCCAGCAGCGCGGGGGGCAGGGCCCCCTACGAGCAGTACTTC. It is translated as CASSAGGRAPYEQYF.

This clonotype showed up many times. One junction end disagrees with the germline gene, perhaps due to a read error. V and J are TRBV5-1 and TRBJ2-3; TRBD2 is a possible D gene (7 bases). This CDR3 contains 13 residues. In germline, CDR1 is SGHRS, CDR2 YFSETQ. CDR3 protein: CASTRGAGDTQYF. Here the CDR3 DNA reads TGTGCCAGCACCCGGGGGGCCGGAGATACGCAGTATTTT.

There are many counts of this clonotype. The V and J genes are TRBV20-1 and TRBJ1-2; D gene uncertain. Germline-derived CDR1 and CDR2 are DFQATT and SNEGSKA (reference sequence). V was cut by 6 bases and J by 2 bases, with 16 bases left in between. CDR3 length equals 14 residues. Here the CDR3 reads CSALSGRENYGYTF. The CDR3 DNA reads TGCAGTGCCCTTTCGGGGAGGGAGAACTATGGCTACACCTTC.

CDR3 nucleotides: TGCGCCAGCAGCCAAGATGGAAGAGGCAGGAGCTCCAGGTCTAACTATGGCTACACCTTC. It is translated as CASSQDGRGRSSRSNYGYTF. This chain links TRBV4-3 with TRBJ1-2, with D uncertain. CDR3 size: 20 residues. V lost 0 bases and J 0 bases, leaving 23 bases between the germline ends. Germline CDR1 is LGHNA and CDR2 is YSLEER.

This clonotype turned up a few times. J is TRBJ2-6 and V is TRBV6-5; D not certain. V lost 7 bases and J lost 0, with 4 bases in between. The CDR3 sequence is 13 residues long. Germline V gene data show CDR1 as MNHEY and CDR2 as SVGAGI. CDR3 region: CASTYSGANVLTF. Here the CDR3 DNA reads TGTGCCAGCACCTACTCTGGGGCCAACGTCCTGACTTTC.

This clonotype showed up just a few times. This rearrangement joins TRBV4-3 to TRBJ2-2; D possibly uses TRBD1 or TRBD2 (7 bases each). This CDR3 comprises 16 residues. V was pared by 3 bases and J by 2 bases, with 13 bases between. In germline, CDR1 is LGHNA, CDR2 YSLEER. The chain's CDR3 is CASSQGGTDNTGELFF. The CDR3 DNA reads TGCGCCAGCAGCCAGGGGGGGACAGACAACACCGGGGAGCTGTTTTTT.

The genes are TRBV7-9 and TRBJ2-7, with TRBD1 matching 9 bases. This CDR3 has 13 amino acids. The germline V gene has CDR1 SEHNR and CDR2 FQNEAQ (reference sequence). V shed 5 bases and J 5 bases; nucleotides not matched to a gene: 4. CDR3 in amino acids: CASSMGQGHEQYF. The CDR3 DNA reads TGTGCCAGCAGCATGGGACAGGGCCACGAGCAGTACTTC. The variable domain in full, completed from reference TRBV7-9 and TRBJ2-7, reads DTGVSQNPRHKITKRGQNVTFRCDPISEHNRLYWYRQTLGQGPEFLTYFQNEAQLEKSRLLSDRFSAERPKGSFSTLEIQRTEQGDSAMYLCASSMGQGHEQYFGPGTRLTVT.

This clonotype was seen repeatedly, ten times or more. J is TRBJ2-3 and V is TRBV5-1; D is undetermined. V lost 6 bases, J lost 3 bases, and 17 bases lay in between. This CDR3 spans 15 amino acids. Germline V gene data show CDR1 as SGHRS and CDR2 as YFSETQ. The CDR3 region has the DNA TGCGCCAGCATCCAGGACGGATCTAGGACAGATACGCAGTATTTT. This sequence encodes CASIQDGSRTDTQYF.

J is TRBJ2-1 and V is TRBV24-1; a possible D gene is TRBD1 (6 bases). Germline CDR1 is KGHDR and CDR2 is SFDVKD. Trimming took off 0 bases at V and 6 bases at J, with 17 bases between the two ends. The CDR3 extends over 17 amino acids. The CDR3 DNA reads as TGTGCCACCAGTGATTTGCAATGGGGACAAAGCCCCAATGAGCAGTTCTTC. Translation: CATSDLQWGQSPNEQFF.

This clonotype was counted a few times. The rearrangement uses TRBV11-2 and TRBJ2-1, with TRBD2 as a possible D gene (5 bases). Per the germline V gene, CDR1 is SGHAT and CDR2 is FQNNGV. Trimming shortened V by 1 base and J by 0 bases, and 25 bases separated the two germline ends. The CDR3 spans 21 residues. CDR3 DNA: TGTGCCAGCAGCTTAGTTCCGCTACTAGTTGGATGGGAGAGCTCCTACAATGAGCAGTTCTTC. Translating gives CASSLVPLLVGWESSYNEQFF.

This clonotype was picked up many times. The J gene is TRBJ2-7, the V gene TRBV20-1; TRBD2 matches at 11 bases. Trimming at V came to 6 bases and at J to 7 bases, leaving 11 bases not matched to a gene. Germline V gives CDR1 DFQATT, CDR2 SNEGSKA (reference sequence). The CDR3 totals 14 residues. As DNA, the CDR3 is TGCAGTGCCCCCGCCCTAGCGGGGGGCAGGGAGCAGTACTTC. Translation: CSAPALAGGREQYF.

This clonotype was recorded many times. The rearrangement joins TRBV12-3 or TRBV12-4 to TRBJ2-5; no clear D. The CDR3 is 11 residues long. Trimming stripped 6 bases from V and 9 bases from J, with 11 bases between. This CDR3 reads CASSTRWAQYF. CDR3 in DNA: TGTGCCAGCAGCACAAGGTGGGCCCAGTACTTC.